This T cell receptor (beta chain) was found in a study of blood T cell repertoires in COVID-19. Clones were sequenced by immunoSEQ multiplex PCR, and TCRdb holds only the in-frame ones, with some missing. The sample lists tens of thousands of clones, around 80% seen once, with over 9% in the top ten. Germline CDR1 MGHRA, CDR2 YSYEKL. V shed 4 bases and J shed 10 bases, with 13 bases lying between them. This CDR3 is 12 amino acids long. The TCR originated in a human donor in a cohort sampled during active COVID-19. What was sequenced was peripheral blood. This sequence joins TRBV4-1 and TRBJ2-5; no reliable D call. The CDR3 DNA sequence: TGCGCCAGCAGCCGCCCTGGGCCCGACCAGTACTTC. Its translation: CASSRPGPDQYF.